This TCR beta chain emerged from a study of blood T cell repertoires in COVID-19. This CDR3 contains 13 residues. V shed 6 bases and J shed 6 bases, with 15 bases lying between them. Per germline, CDR1 SGDLS and CDR2 YYNGEE. Sequencing used immunoSEQ multiplex PCR; TCRdb keeps in-frame clones, though not all of them. The repertoire consists of some 340,000 clones, with 85% occurring once and the leading ten covering roughly 3.7%. The sample was peripheral blood. This chain links TRBV9 with TRBJ1-2; D not resolved. The TCR sequence derives from a woman under 30 with acute or convalescent COVID-19. CDR3 coding DNA: TGTGCCAGCACGGCTTTGGGTCGGGATGGCTACACCTTC. It translates to CASTALGRDGYTF. Using reference TRBV9 and TRBJ1-2 for the parts outside the CDR3, the full variable domain is DSGVTQTPKHLITATGQRVTLRCSPRSGDLSVYWYQQSLDQGLQFLIQYYNGEERAKGNILERFSAQQFPDLHSELNLSSLELGDSALYFCASTALGRDGYTFGSGTRLTVV.